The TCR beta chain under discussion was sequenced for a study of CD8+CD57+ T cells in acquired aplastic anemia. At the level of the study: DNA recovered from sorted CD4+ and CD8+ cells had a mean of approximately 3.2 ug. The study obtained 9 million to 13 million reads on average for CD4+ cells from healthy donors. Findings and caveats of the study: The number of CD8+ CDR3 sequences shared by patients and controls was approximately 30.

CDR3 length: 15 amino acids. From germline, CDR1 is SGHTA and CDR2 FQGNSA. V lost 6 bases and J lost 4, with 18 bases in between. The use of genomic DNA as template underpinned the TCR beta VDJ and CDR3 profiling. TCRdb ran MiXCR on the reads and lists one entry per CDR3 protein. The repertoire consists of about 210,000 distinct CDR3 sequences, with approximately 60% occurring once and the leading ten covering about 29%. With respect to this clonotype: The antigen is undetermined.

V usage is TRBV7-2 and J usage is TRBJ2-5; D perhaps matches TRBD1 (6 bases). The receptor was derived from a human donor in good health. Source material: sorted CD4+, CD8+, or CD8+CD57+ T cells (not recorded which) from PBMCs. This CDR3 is CASRPASGVGETQYF. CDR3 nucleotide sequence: TGTGCCAGCAGACCCGCATCAGGGGTGGGAGAGACCCAGTACTTC.